A single sample is the source of the 16 T cell receptor beta chains below, sequenced in a study of blood T cell repertoires in COVID-19. The repertoire was sequenced with immunoSEQ multiplex PCR; TCRdb's copy has only in-frame clones and lacks some. The sample has over 200,000 clones, around 88% seen once. Sequencing was done on a sample of peripheral blood. Receptors originate from a man aged 40-55 years with active or convalescent COVID-19.

The chain couples TRBV7-2 to TRBJ1-3; a possible D gene is TRBD1 (5 bases). V lost 5 bases and J 0 bases, leaving 14 bases between the germline ends. The CDR3 is 16 amino acids. The V gene's germline CDR1 is SGHTA and CDR2 FQGNSA. In DNA form, the CDR3 reads TGTGCCAGCAGCCCCCGGGGGGACCTCTCTGGAAACACCATATATTTT. Its translation: CASSPRGDLSGNTIYF.

This rearrangement joins TRBV7-2 to TRBJ2-1; the D gene is possibly TRBD1 (7 bases). The length of the CDR3 is 18 residues. Between the trimmed V and J ends, which lost 5 bases and 0 bases, there was a span of 20 bases. Germline-derived CDR1 and CDR2 are SGHTA and FQGNSA. Here the CDR3 DNA reads TGTGCCAGCAGCAGACGGGACAGCCTAGCGAGCTCCTACAATGAGCAGTTCTTC. It translates to CASSRRDSLASSYNEQFF.

The V call is TRBV19, the J call TRBJ1-1; the D gene is possibly TRBD1 (6 bases). Trimming cost V 4 bases and J 0 bases, with 9 bases left between them. This CDR3 contains 14 residues. Germline loops: CDR1 LNHDA, CDR2 SQIVND (reference sequence). The CDR3 protein is CASSNGQLNTEAFF. CDR3 DNA: TGTGCCAGTAGTAACGGACAGCTGAACACTGAAGCTTTCTTT. Together with reference TRBV19 and TRBJ1-1, the CDR3 gives the full variable domain: DGGITQSPKYLFRKEGQNVTLSCEQNLNHDAMYWYRQDPGQGLRLIYYSQIVNDFQKGDIAEGYSVSREKKESFPLTVTSAQKNPTAFYLCASSNGQLNTEAFFGQGTRLTVV.

This sequence joins TRBV5-6 and TRBJ1-1; 7 bases line up with TRBD1. The junction had 20 bases not matched to a gene; V was cut back by 4 bases and J by 8 bases. The CDR3 runs to 17 residues. In germline, CDR1 is SGHDT, CDR2 YYEEEE. The CDR3 nucleotides are TGTGCCAGCAGCCGAGGGACAGCAAATCTAGCCCATCTGGAAGCTTTCTTT. Protein product: CASSRGTANLAHLEAFF.

The chain links TRBV3-1 (or the pseudogene TRBV3-2) to TRBJ2-3; 8 bases align to TRBD2. Trimming removed 1 base from V and 2 bases from J; junction bases left unmatched: 11. Germline values: CDR1 LGHDT, CDR2 YNNKEL (reference sequence). The CDR3 length is 18 residues. The CDR3 DNA reads TGTGCCAGCAGCCAAGGGCGGATAGCGGGGAGCTACACAGATACGCAGTATTTT. Amino acids: CASSQGRIAGSYTDTQYF.

This clone is a singleton in its sample. This chain links TRBV2 with TRBJ2-6; TRBD1 is a possible D gene (6 bases). Trimming took 6 bases from V and 3 from J, leaving 15 bases between them. The CDR3 has 16 residues. The V gene's germline CDR1 is SNHLY and CDR2 FYNNEI. CDR3 in amino acids: CASRKLQGLGANVLTF. CDR3 in DNA: TGTGCCAGCAGGAAGTTACAGGGTCTTGGGGCCAACGTCCTGACTTTC.

This clone was counted a single time. This chain joins TRBV3-1 (or the pseudogene TRBV3-2) and TRBJ1-4, with 9 positions matching TRBD1. The CDR3 runs to 13 residues. The ends lost 7 bases at V and 8 bases at J; junction bases unmatched: 5. The germline gives CDR1 LGHDT, CDR2 YNNKEL (reference sequence). The CDR3 nucleotides are TGTGCCAGCATCGGGACAGGGTACGAAAAACTGTTTTTT. It translates to CASIGTGYEKLFF.

The gene calls are TRBV29-1 and TRBJ2-7, with D tentatively TRBD2 (6 bases). V was pared by 2 bases and J by 6 bases, with 11 bases between. The CDR3 consists of 12 residues. The germline gives CDR1 SQVTM, CDR2 ANQGSEA. In nucleotides, the CDR3 is TGCAGCGTTGAAAGAGACGGGGGCGAGCAGTACTTC. Translation: CSVERDGGEQYF.

This clone was seen more than once but under ten times. This chain joins TRBV6-4 and TRBJ1-2, with D tentatively TRBD1 (6 bases). CDR1 MRHNA and CDR2 SNTAGT come from the germline V gene. Trimming removed 5 bases from V and 9 bases from J, with 25 bases in between. The CDR3 totals 16 residues. For the CDR3, the DNA is TGTGCCAGCAGTCCGGGGGGGAATACAGGGCCTGGGAGCTACACCTTC. Translated: CASSPGGNTGPGSYTF.

The V and J genes are TRBV24-1 and TRBJ2-3; D uncertain. This CDR3 is built from 14 residues. In germline, CDR1 is KGHDR, CDR2 SFDVKD. V lost 5 bases and J 2 bases, leaving 10 bases between the germline ends. Here the CDR3 reads CATSAGYSTDTQYF. In DNA form, the CDR3 reads TGTGCCACCAGTGCCGGTTATTCCACAGATACGCAGTATTTT.

The J gene is TRBJ1-2, the V gene TRBV11-2; tentative D call: TRBD1 (6 bases). There are 15 residues in the CDR3. Trimming took off 5 bases at V and 5 bases at J, with 18 bases between the two ends. Per the germline V gene, CDR1 is SGHAT and CDR2 is FQNNGV. The CDR3 region has the DNA TGTGCCAGCAGCCCCACTCCCCAGGGGCAATATGGCTACACCTTC. Amino acids: CASSPTPQGQYGYTF.

The chain joins TRBV14 to TRBJ1-5; no reliable D call. Germline CDR1 reads SGHDN; CDR2 reads FVKESK. The CDR3 contains 16 residues. The V and J ends lost 4 bases and 0 bases respectively, with 13 bases between them. CDR3 nucleotides: TGTGCCAGCAGCCCGACTACTCTTCTTAGCAATCAGCCCCAGCATTTT. This sequence encodes CASSPTTLLSNQPQHF. The full variable domain, completed using reference TRBV14 and TRBJ1-5, is EAGVTQFPSHSVIEKGQTVTLRCDPISGHDNLYWYRRVMGKEIKFLLHFVKESKQDESGMPNNRFLAERTGGTYSTLKVQPAELEDSGVYFCASSPTTLLSNQPQHFGDGTRLSIL.

The chain employs TRBV3-1 (or the pseudogene TRBV3-2) and TRBJ1-2; possibly TRBD1 for D (6 bases). The ends were cut back, 2 bases at V and 3 bases at J, with 7 bases in the middle. This CDR3 spans 13 amino acids. Germline V CDR1 and CDR2: LGHDT, YNNKEL (reference sequence). CDR3: CASSQQGYYGYTF. CDR3 sequence (DNA): TGTGCCAGCAGCCAACAGGGGTACTATGGCTACACCTTC.

This clone occurred once. The chain combines TRBV7-2 with TRBJ2-5, with 10 bases fitting TRBD2. The ends lost 6 bases at V and 5 bases at J; junction bases unmatched: 6. Germline CDR1 is SGHTA and CDR2 is FQGNSA. The CDR3 has 14 residues. CDR3 loop: CASRPNSGGETQYF. The DNA of the CDR3 is TGTGCCAGCAGGCCAAATAGCGGGGGGGAGACCCAGTACTTC.

The chain employs TRBV29-1 and TRBJ2-7; TRBD1 matches at 10 bases. The CDR3 covers 13 residues. Unmatched junction bases numbered 6, after V lost 6 bases and J lost 4 bases. Germline V gene lookup returns CDR1 SQVTM and CDR2 ANQGSEA. The CDR3 nucleotides read TGCAGCGTCCGGGACAGGGGCAGGTACGAGCAGTACTTC. It is translated as CSVRDRGRYEQYF.

V is TRBV5-1 and J is TRBJ2-7; D is uncertain. The CDR3 extends over 15 amino acids. V lost 0 bases to trimming and J lost 0 bases, with 10 bases between them. Per germline, CDR1 SGHRS and CDR2 YFSETQ. CDR3 coding DNA: TGCGCCAGCAGCTTGGGACATAGTATCTCCTACGAGCAGTACTTC. Encoded protein: CASSLGHSISYEQYF. The variable domain in full, completed from reference TRBV5-1 and TRBJ2-7, reads KAGVTQTPRYLIKTRGQQVTLSCSPISGHRSVSWYQQTPGQGLQFLFEYFSETQRNKGNFPGRFSGRQFSNSRSEMNVSTLELGDSALYLCASSLGHSISYEQYFGPGTRLTVT.